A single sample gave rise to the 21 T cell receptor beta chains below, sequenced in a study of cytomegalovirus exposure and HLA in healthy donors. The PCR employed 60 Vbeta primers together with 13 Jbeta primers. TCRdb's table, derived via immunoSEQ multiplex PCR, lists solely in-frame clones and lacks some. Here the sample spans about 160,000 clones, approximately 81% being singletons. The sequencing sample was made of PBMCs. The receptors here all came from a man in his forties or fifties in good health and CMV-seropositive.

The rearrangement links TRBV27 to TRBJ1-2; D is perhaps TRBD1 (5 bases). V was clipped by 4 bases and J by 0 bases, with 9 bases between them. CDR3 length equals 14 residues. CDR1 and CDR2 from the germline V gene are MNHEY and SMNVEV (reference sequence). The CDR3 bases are TGTGCCAGCAGTTCCCCAGGGACTAACTATGGCTACACCTTC. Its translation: CASSSPGTNYGYTF.

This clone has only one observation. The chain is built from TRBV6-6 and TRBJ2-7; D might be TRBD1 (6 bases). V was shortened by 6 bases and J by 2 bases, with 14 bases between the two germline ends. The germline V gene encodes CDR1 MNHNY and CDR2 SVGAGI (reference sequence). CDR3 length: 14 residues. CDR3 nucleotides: TGTGCCAGCAGCCGACCGGACAGCACCTACGAGCAGTACTTC. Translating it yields CASSRPDSTYEQYF.

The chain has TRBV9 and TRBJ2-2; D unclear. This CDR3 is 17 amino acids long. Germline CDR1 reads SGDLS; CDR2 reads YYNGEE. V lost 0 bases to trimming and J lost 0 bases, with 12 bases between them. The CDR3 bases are TGTGCCAGCAGCGTAGCTCCTATTCTCGCGAACACCGGGGAGCTGTTTTTT. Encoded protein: CASSVAPILANTGELFF.

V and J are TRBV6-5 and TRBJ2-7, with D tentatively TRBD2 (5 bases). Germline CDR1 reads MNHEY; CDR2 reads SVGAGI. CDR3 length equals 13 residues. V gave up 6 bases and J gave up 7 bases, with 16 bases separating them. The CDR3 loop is CASRPPLLAEQYF. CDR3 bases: TGTGCCAGCAGGCCCCCCCTTCTAGCAGAGCAGTACTTC.

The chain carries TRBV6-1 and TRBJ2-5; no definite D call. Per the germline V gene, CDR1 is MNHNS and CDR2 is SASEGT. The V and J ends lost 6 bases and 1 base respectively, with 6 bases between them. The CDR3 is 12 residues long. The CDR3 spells CASRAPQETQYF. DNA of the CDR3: TGTGCCAGCAGGGCCCCCCAAGAGACCCAGTACTTC.

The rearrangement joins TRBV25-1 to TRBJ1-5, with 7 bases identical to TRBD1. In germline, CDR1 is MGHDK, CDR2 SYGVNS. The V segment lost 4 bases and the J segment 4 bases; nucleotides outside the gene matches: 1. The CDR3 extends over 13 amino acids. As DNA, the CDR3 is TGTGCCAGCAGTGGCAGGGGGAATCAGCCCCAGCATTTT. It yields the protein CASSGRGNQPQHF.

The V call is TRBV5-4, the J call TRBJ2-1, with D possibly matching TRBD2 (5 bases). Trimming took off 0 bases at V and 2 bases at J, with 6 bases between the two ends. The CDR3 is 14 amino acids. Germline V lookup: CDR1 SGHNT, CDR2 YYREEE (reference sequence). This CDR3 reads CASSLGLTYNEQFF. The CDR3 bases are TGTGCCAGCAGCTTGGGACTAACCTACAATGAGCAGTTCTTC.

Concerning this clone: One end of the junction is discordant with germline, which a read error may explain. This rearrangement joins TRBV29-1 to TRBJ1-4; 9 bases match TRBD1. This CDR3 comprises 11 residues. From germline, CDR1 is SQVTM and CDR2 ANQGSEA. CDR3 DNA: TGCAGCGTTGAATACGGGACAGGGAAAGACTTT. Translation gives CSVEYGTGKDF.

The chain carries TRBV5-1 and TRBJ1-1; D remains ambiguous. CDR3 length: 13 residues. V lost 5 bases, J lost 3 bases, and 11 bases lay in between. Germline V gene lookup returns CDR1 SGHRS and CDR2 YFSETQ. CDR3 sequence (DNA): TGCGCCAGCAGTCTGGGAGTCGACACTGAAGCTTTCTTT. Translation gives CASSLGVDTEAFF. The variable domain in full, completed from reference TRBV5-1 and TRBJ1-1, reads KAGVTQTPRYLIKTRGQQVTLSCSPISGHRSVSWYQQTPGQGLQFLFEYFSETQRNKGNFPGRFSGRQFSNSRSEMNVSTLELGDSALYLCASSLGVDTEAFFGQGTRLTVV.

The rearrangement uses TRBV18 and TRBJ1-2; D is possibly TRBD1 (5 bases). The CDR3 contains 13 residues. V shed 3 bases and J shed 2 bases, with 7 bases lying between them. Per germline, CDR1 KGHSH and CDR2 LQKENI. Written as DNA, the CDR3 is TGTGCCAGCTCACCGACAGTCAACTATGGCTACACCTTC. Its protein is CASSPTVNYGYTF. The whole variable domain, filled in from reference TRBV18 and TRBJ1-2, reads NAGVMQNPRHLVRRRGQEARLRCSPMKGHSHVYWYRQLPEEGLKFMVYLQKENIIDESGMPKERFSAEFPKEGPSILRIQQVVRGDSAAYFCASSPTVNYGYTFGSGTRLTVV.

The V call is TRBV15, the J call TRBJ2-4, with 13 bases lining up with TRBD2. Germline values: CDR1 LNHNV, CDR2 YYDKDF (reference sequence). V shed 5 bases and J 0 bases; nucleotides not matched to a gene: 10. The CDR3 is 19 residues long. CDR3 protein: CATSYRLGLAGKAKNIQYF. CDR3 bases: TGTGCCACCAGCTATCGCTTGGGACTAGCGGGGAAAGCCAAAAACATTCAGTACTTC.

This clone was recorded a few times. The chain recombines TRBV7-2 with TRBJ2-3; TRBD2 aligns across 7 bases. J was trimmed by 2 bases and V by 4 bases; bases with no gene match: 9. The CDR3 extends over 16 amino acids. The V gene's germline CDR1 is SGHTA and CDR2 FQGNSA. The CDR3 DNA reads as TGTGCCAGCAGCTCGAGGCGGGGGAGTCTCACAGATACGCAGTATTTT. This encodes CASSSRRGSLTDTQYF. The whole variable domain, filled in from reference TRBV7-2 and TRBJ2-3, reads GAGVSQSPSNKVTEKGKDVELRCDPISGHTALYWYRQSLGQGLEFLIYFQGNSAPDKSGLPSDRFSAERTGGSVSTLTIQRTQQEDSAVYLCASSSRRGSLTDTQYFGPGTRLTVL.

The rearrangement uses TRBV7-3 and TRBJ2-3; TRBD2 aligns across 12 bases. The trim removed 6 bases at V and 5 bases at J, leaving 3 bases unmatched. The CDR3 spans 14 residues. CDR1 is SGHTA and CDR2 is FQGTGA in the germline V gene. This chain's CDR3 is CASRATSGRDTQYF. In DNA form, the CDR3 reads TGTGCCAGCAGGGCGACTAGCGGGAGAGATACGCAGTATTTT.

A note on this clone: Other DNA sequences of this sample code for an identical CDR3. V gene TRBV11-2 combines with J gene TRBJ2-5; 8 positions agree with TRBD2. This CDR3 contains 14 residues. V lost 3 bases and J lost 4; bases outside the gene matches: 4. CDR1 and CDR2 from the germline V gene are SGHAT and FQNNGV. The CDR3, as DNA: TGTGCCAGCAGCTTCGGGCTAGCGGGAGAGACCCAGTACTTC. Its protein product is CASSFGLAGETQYF.

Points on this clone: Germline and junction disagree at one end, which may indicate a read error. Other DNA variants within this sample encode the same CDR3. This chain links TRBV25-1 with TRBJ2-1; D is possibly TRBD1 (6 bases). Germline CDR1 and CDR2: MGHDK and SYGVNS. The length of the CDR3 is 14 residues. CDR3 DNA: TGTGCCAGCCAGGAGGCAGGGGTCTACAATGAACAGTTCTTC. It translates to CASQEAGVYNEQFF.

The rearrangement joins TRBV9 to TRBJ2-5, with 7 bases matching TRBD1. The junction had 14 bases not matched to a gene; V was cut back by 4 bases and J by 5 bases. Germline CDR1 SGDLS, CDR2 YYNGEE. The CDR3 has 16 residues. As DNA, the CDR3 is TGTGCCAGCAGCCCCTACCGGACAGGCGGCGGGGAGACCCAGTACTTC. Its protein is CASSPYRTGGGETQYF. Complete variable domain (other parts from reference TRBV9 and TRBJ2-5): DSGVTQTPKHLITATGQRVTLRCSPRSGDLSVYWYQQSLDQGLQFLIQYYNGEERAKGNILERFSAQQFPDLHSELNLSSLELGDSALYFCASSPYRTGGGETQYFGPGTRLLVL.

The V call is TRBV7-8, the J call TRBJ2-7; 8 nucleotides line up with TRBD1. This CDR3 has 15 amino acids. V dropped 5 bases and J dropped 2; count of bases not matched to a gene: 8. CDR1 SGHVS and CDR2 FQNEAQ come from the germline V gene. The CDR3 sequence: CASSPRTGTPYEQYF. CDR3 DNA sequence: TGTGCCAGCAGCCCCAGGACAGGGACCCCCTACGAGCAGTACTTC.

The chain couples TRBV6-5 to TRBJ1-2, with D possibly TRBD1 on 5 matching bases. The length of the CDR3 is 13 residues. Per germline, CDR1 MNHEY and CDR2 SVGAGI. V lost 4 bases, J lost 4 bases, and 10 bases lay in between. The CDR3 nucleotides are TGTGCCAGCAGTTCGACAGATCGCTATGGCTACACCTTC. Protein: CASSSTDRYGYTF.

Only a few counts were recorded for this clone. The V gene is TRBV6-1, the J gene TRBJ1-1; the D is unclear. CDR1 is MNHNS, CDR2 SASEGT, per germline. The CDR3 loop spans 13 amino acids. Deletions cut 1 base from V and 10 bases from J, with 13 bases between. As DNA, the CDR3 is TGTGCCAGCAGTGAAGGGGAGTCCTTTGCAGCTTTCTTT. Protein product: CASSEGESFAAFF.

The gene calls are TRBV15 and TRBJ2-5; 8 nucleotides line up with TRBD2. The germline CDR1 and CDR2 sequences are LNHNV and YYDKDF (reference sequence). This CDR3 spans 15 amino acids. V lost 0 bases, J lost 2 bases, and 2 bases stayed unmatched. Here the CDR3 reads CATSREPGGQETQYF. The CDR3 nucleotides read TGTGCCACCAGCAGAGAGCCGGGAGGGCAAGAGACCCAGTACTTC.

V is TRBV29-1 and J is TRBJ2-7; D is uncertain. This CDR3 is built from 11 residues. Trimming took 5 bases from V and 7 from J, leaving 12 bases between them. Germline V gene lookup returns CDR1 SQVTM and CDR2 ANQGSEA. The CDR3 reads CSVRRTGEQYF. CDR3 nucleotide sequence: TGCAGCGTTAGGAGAACGGGTGAGCAGTACTTC.